This TCR beta chain was retrieved from a study of blood T cell repertoires in COVID-19. Method: immunoSEQ multiplex PCR; TCRdb's copy keeps in-frame clones and lacks some. The table includes 100,000 to 150,000 clones, under 80% detected once. This TCR was recovered from a man between 50 and 59 years old with acute or convalescent COVID-19. What was sequenced was peripheral blood.

The DNA for the CDR3 is TGTGCCAGCAGCCCAGACAGGGTGAATCAGCCCCAGCATTTT. This translates into CASSPDRVNQPQHF. This sequence joins TRBV5-5 and TRBJ1-5, with 7 bases that match TRBD1. The length of the CDR3 is 14 residues. Germline V gene data show CDR1 as SGHKS and CDR2 as YYEKEE (reference sequence). V shed 4 bases and J 4 bases; nucleotides not matched to a gene: 5.